This TCR beta chain was observed in a study of shared clonotypes between healthy human individuals. General study findings and limits: Although depth was large, rarefaction showed that sequencing of the sorted subsets was incomplete.

Trimming took 6 bases from V and 2 from J, leaving 11 bases between them. The CDR3 length is 15 residues. Germline V CDR1 and CDR2: SGHTA, FQGTGA. This clone was picked up one time. Its antigen is still unknown. CD8 cells classed as naive were CD45RO-negative and positively selected for CCR7, excluding terminally differentiated effector memory CD45RA+ cells. The study ran the assay at deep level. Replicate sorted-subset PCRs were loaded with around 0.2 ug DNA, about 31,000 T cell genomes. In the source study's methods: As immunoSEQ supplied junction-only sequences (without quality scores), filtering differed. Using immunoSEQ multiplex PCR, the repertoire was profiled, and TCRdb retains in-frame clones only, with some absent. D and trimming come from the DNA, and the V and J calls and clone size come from that table. This sample has about 2.1 million clones, with around 95% found just once.

The clonotype comes from a man younger than 35 in good health. Some clones in this sample may be carry-over from other donors' samples. The sample comprised naive CD8+ T cells from PBMCs. The genes are TRBV7-3 and TRBJ2-6; D unclear. The DNA of the CDR3 is TGTGCCAGCAGAGCAAGTCGGGCTGGGGCCAACGTCCTGACTTTC. It is translated as CASRASRAGANVLTF.